The entry below describes one T cell receptor (beta chain). The clone's antigen remains unknown. No per-base quality is available; no much larger clone lies one base away. The immunoSEQ Assay, a bias-controlled multiplex PCR, was used to amplify TCRbeta CDR3 regions from genomic DNA. Per the source publication's procedure: The number of nucleated cells in each sample was estimated from the amplification of reference gene primers within the assay. Sequence reads were collapsed and filtered to measure the absolute abundance of every unique TCRbeta CDR3 rearrangement. For each sample, productive Simpson clonality was calculated as the square root of Simpson's diversity index over productive rearrangements. TCRdb mirrors the immuneACCESS table, restricted to in-frame sequences. Some clones are absent from its copies; in checked studies, under half trace to an unresolved V gene, and the reason for the others is unknown. That table supplies the V and J calls and clone size; D and trimming were determined from the DNA. The table for this sample lists about 73,000 clones; approximately 71% of them were counted only once. About 2.2% of the sample is taken by the ten largest.

This specimen comes from a study of blood T cell repertoires in COVID-19 (TCRdb year 2020). Regarding the research as a whole: The collaborator samples originated in the United States, Italy and Spain and spanned the acute and convalescent phases of COVID-19. The material from the prospective study consisted of cDNA or gDNA derived from T cells, B-cell-depleted T cells, or PBMCs. The dataset comprised deeply sampled blood TCRbeta repertoires from subjects exposed to, actively infected with, or recovered from COVID-19. The repertoires were released in a freely available public database intended as a resource for research on the immune response to SARS-CoV-2. The samples were drawn from two sources: the first 160 participants of the ongoing ImmuneRACE study, and 1,000 to 1,500 subjects contributed by 6 global collaborators. The sample metadata nearly always contained a de-identified subject ID, COVID-19 status, age in years and sex. Where available, HLA class I and class II types were obtained from metadata supplied by the sample provider rather than from assay-based typing. Results the study describes overall, beyond this receptor: The amount of clinical and demographic metadata varied by source and participant and was provided uncurated.

One collaborating source in Seattle enrolled patients during active infection and followed them longitudinally through the course of disease. The collaborating institutions used their own protocols to collect whole blood in K2EDTA tubes. Collaborator samples were shipped for TCRbeta analysis as frozen whole blood, isolated PBMCs, or DNA extracted from either sample type. From the cysteine up to the phenylalanine, the CDR3 has a length of 15 residues. The entry retains the CDR3 DNA only, 45 bases that are in frame from base 1. The germline V gene specifies KGHSH as CDR1 and LQKENI as CDR2. V is pruned by 3 bases and J by 8 bases, leaving 10 bases of the junction without a gene match.

Sequenced sample: peripheral blood. The clonotype was recovered from a man in his 70s with COVID-19, enrolled during active disease. The chain is assembled from TRBV18 and TRBJ2-1; the central 7 bases match TRBD1. The CDR3 protein is CASSPPGQPSDEQFF. The DNA sequence is as follows: TGTGCCAGCTCACCCCCGGGACAGCCCAGCGATGAGCAGTTCTTC.